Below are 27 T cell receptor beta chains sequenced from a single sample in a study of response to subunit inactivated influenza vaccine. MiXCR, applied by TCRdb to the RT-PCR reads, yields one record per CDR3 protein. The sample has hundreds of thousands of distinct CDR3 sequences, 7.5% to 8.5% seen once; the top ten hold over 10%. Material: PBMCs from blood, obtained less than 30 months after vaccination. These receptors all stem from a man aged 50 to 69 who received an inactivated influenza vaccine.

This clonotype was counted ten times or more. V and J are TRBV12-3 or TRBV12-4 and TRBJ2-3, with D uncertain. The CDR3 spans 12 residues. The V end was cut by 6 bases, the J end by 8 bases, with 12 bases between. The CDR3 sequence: CASSALSRTQYF. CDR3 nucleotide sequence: TGTGCCAGCAGCGCCCTTTCGCGTACGCAGTATTTT.

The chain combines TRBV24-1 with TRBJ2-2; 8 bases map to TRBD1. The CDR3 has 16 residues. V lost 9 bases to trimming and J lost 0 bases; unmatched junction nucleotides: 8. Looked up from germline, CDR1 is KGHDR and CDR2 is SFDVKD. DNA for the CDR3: TGTGCCACCTCACCGCCGACAGGGGCGAACACCGGGGAGCTGTTTTTT. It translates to CATSPPTGANTGELFF.

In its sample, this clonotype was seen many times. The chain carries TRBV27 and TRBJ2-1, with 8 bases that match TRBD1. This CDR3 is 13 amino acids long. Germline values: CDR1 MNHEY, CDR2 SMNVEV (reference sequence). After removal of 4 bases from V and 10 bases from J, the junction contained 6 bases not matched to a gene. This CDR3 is CASSSRQGREQFF. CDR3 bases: TGTGCCAGCAGTTCGCGACAGGGGCGGGAGCAGTTCTTC.

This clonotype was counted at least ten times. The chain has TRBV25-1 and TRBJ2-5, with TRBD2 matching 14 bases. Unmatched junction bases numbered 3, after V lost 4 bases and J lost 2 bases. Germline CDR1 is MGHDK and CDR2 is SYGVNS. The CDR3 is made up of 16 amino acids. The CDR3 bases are TGTGCCAGCAGTGGGACTAGCGGGGGGCAACAAGAGACCCAGTACTTC. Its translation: CASSGTSGGQQETQYF.

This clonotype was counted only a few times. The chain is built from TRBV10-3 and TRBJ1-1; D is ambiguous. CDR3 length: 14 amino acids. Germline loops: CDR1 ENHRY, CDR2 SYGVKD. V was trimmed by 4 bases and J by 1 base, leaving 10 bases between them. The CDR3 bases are TGTGCCATCAGTGGAGACTGGAAGAACACTGAAGCTTTCTTT. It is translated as CAISGDWKNTEAFF.

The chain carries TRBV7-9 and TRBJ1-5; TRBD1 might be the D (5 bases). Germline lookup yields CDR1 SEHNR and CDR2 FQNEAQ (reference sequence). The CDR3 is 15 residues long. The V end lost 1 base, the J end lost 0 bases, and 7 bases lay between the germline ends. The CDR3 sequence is CASSLGDSSNQPQHF. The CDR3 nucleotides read TGTGCCAGCAGCTTAGGAGACAGTAGCAATCAGCCCCAGCATTTT.

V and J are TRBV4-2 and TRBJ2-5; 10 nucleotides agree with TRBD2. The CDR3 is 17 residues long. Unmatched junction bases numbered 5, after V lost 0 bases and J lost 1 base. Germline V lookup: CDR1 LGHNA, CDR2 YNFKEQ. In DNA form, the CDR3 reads TGTGCCAGCAGCCAAGAAAGGCTAGCGGGAGTCCAAGAGACCCAGTACTTC. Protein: CASSQERLAGVQETQYF.

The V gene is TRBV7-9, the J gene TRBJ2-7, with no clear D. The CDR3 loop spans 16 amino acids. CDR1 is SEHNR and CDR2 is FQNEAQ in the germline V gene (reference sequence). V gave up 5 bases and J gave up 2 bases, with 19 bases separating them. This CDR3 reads CASSPPGAILTYEQYF. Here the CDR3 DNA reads TGTGCCAGCAGCCCCCCCGGAGCGATTCTTACCTACGAGCAGTACTTC.

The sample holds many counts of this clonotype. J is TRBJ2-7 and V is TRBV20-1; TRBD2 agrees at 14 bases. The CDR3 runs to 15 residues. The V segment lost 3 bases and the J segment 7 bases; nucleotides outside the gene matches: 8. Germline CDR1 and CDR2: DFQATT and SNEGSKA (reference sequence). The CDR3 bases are TGCAGTGCTAGGGATGGGACTAGCGGGAGAAAAGAGCAGTACTTC. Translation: CSARDGTSGRKEQYF.

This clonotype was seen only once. The CDR3 is CSASHHSGRGETQYF. CDR3 sequence (DNA): TGCAGTGCTAGCCACCATAGCGGGAGAGGAGAGACCCAGTACTTC. J is TRBJ2-5 and V is TRBV20-1; the match to TRBD2 covers 9 bases. This CDR3 region has 15 residues. Per the germline V gene, CDR1 is DFQATT and CDR2 is SNEGSKA (reference sequence). J gave up 4 bases and V 3 bases, and 9 bases lay outside the gene matches.

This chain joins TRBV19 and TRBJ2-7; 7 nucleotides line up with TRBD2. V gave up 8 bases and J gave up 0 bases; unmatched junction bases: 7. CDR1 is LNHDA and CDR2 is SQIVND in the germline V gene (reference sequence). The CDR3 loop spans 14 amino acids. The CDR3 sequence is CASSTRGGSYEQYF. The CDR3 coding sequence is TGTGCCAGTTCTACTCGCGGGGGCTCCTACGAGCAGTACTTC. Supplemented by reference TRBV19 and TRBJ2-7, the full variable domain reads DGGITQSPKYLFRKEGQNVTLSCEQNLNHDAMYWYRQDPGQGLRLIYYSQIVNDFQKGDIAEGYSVSREKKESFPLTVTSAQKNPTAFYLCASSTRGGSYEQYFGPGTRLTVT.

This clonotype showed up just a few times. The CDR3 here is CASSQGALLHNEQFF. Written as DNA, the CDR3 is TGCGCCAGCAGCCAAGGTGCCCTCCTACACAATGAGCAGTTCTTC. The chain is built from TRBV4-1 and TRBJ2-1; no definite D call. This CDR3 region has 15 residues. Germline CDR1 reads MGHRA; CDR2 reads YSYEKL. The V gene lost 1 base and the J gene lost 5 bases, with 12 bases spanning the gap.

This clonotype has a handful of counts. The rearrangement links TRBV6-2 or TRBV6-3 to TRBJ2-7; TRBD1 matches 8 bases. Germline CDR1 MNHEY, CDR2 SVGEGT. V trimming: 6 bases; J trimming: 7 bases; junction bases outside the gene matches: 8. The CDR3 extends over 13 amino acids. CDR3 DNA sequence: TGTGCCAGCAGCTGGACAGGGTCTTTGGAGCAGTACTTC. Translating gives CASSWTGSLEQYF.

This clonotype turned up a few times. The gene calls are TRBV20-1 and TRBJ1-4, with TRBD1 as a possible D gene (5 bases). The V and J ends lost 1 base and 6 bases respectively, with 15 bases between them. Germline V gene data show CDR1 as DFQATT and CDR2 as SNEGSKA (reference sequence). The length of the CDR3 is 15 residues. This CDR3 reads CSARAQVGGDEKLFF. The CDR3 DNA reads TGCAGTGCTAGAGCTCAAGTGGGGGGAGATGAAAAACTGTTTTTT.

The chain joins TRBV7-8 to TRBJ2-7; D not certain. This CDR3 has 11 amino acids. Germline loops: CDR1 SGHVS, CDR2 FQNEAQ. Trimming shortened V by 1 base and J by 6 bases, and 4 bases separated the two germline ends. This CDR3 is CASSLVVEQYF. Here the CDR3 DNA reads TGTGCCAGCAGCTTAGTTGTCGAGCAGTACTTC.

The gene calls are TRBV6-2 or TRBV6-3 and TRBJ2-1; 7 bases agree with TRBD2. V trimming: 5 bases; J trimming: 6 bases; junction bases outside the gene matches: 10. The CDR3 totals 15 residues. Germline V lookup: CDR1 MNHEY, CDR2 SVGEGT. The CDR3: CASSPHREVSNEQFF. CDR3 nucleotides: TGTGCCAGCAGTCCTCATCGGGAGGTCTCCAATGAGCAGTTCTTC.

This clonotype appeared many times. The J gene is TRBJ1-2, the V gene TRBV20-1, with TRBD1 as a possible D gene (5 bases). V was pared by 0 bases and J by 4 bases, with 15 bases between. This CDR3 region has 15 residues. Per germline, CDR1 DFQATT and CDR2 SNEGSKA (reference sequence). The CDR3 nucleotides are TGCAGTGCTAGAGATCCCACGGGGCGCACCTATGGCTACACCTTC. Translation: CSARDPTGRTYGYTF.

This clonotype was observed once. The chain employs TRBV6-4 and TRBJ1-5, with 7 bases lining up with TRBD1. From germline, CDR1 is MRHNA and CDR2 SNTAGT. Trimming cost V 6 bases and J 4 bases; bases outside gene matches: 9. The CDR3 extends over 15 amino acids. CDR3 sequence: CASRETGQDNQPQHF. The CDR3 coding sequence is TGTGCCAGCAGAGAGACCGGACAGGATAATCAGCCCCAGCATTTT.

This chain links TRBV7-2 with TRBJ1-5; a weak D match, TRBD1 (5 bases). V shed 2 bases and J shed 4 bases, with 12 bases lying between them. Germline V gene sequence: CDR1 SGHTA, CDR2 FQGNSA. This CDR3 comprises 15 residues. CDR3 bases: TGTGCCAGCAGCTTAAGTTCCAGGGTTAATCAGCCCCAGCATTTT. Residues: CASSLSSRVNQPQHF. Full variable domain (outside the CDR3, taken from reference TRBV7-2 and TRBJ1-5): GAGVSQSPSNKVTEKGKDVELRCDPISGHTALYWYRQSLGQGLEFLIYFQGNSAPDKSGLPSDRFSAERTGGSVSTLTIQRTQQEDSAVYLCASSLSSRVNQPQHFGDGTRLSIL.

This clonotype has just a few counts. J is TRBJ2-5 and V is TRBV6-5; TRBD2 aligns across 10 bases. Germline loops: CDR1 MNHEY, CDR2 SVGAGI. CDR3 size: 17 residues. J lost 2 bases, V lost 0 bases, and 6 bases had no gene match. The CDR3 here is CASSYSNSGRIQETQYF. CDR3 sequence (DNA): TGTGCCAGCAGTTACTCGAATAGCGGGAGGATACAAGAGACCCAGTACTTC.

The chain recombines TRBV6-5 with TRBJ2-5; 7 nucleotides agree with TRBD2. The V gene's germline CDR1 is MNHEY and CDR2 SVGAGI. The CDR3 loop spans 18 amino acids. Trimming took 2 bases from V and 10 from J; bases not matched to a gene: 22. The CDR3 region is CASSYTSLGSGYPNYQYF. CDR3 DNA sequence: TGTGCCAGCAGTTACACCTCCCTGGGTAGCGGGTACCCCAATTACCAGTACTTC.

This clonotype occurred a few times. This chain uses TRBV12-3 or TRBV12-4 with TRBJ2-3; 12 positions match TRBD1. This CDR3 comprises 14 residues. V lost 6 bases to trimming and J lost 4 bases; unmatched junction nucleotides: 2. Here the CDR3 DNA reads TGTGCCAGCAGCAGGGACAGGGGGCCAGATACGCAGTATTTT. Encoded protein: CASSRDRGPDTQYF.

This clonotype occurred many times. This CDR3 is CASSQDVSVNTEAFF. In DNA, the CDR3 is TGCGCCAGCAGCCAAGATGTTTCGGTGAACACTGAAGCTTTCTTT. V is TRBV4-3 and J is TRBJ1-1; D ambiguous. CDR1 is LGHNA and CDR2 is YSLEER in the germline V gene. Trimming shortened V by 0 bases and J by 0 bases, and 8 bases separated the two germline ends. The CDR3 has 15 residues.

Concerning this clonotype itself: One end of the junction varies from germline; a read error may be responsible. CDR3 DNA: TGTGCCAGCAGTGTTGACAGCAATCAGTCCCAGCATTTT. Residues: CASSVDSNQSQHF. This sequence joins TRBV28 and TRBJ1-5, with a weak D call TRBD1 (5 bases). Germline loops: CDR1 MDHEN, CDR2 SYDVKM. This CDR3 has 13 amino acids.

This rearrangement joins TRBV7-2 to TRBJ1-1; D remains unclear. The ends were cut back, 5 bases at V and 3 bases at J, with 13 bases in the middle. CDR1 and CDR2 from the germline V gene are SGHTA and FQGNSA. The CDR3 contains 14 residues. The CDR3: CASSATIRDTEAFF. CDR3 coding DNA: TGTGCCAGCAGCGCCACGATCCGGGACACTGAAGCTTTCTTT.

CDR3 residues: CASRPTSKETQYF. CDR3 bases: TGCGCCAGCAGACCAACTAGTAAAGAGACCCAGTACTTC. V and J are TRBV5-1 and TRBJ2-5, with a weak D call TRBD2 (5 bases). The CDR3 runs to 13 residues. Germline-derived CDR1 and CDR2 are SGHRS and YFSETQ. Trimming pared 5 bases from V and 3 bases from J, leaving 11 bases between.

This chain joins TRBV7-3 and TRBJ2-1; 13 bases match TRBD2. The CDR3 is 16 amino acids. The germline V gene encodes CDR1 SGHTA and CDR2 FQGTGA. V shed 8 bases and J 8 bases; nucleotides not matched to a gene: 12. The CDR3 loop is CASGFAGTSGIDEQFF. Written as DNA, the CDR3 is TGTGCCAGCGGATTTGCCGGGACTAGCGGGATCGATGAGCAGTTCTTC. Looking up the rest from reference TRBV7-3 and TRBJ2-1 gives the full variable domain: GAGVSQTPSNKVTEKGKYVELRCDPISGHTALYWYRQSLGQGPEFLIYFQGTGAADDSGLPNDRFFAVRPEGSVSTLKIQRTERGDSAVYLCASGFAGTSGIDEQFFGPGTRLTVL.